These 20 T cell receptor beta chains were sequenced from one sample in a study of T cell repertoires in cytomegalovirus infection. Antigen specificity for these receptors is unknown. Via MiXCR, TCRdb re-called the reads, giving one row per CDR3 protein. Of roughly 700,000 distinct CDR3 sequences in the sample, about 33% are singletons; the top ten hold 15% to 20%. Source: cultured PBMCs, taken from culture after CMV antigen stimulation. These receptor sequences come from a human donor in good health (CMV status not recorded). Some clones in this sample may be carry-over from other donors' samples.

The CDR3 loop is CASSQLLASSEQFF. Written as DNA, the CDR3 is TGTGCCAGCAGCCAGCTCCTAGCGTCCAGTGAGCAGTTCTTC. The chain is built from TRBV14 and TRBJ2-1; D might be TRBD2 (6 bases). CDR3 size: 14 residues. Germline V CDR1 and CDR2: SGHDN, FVKESK. V was cut by 3 bases and J by 9 bases, with 15 bases left in between.

The chain couples TRBV7-8 to TRBJ2-7; the match to TRBD2 covers 10 bases. This CDR3 comprises 16 residues. CDR1 and CDR2 from the germline V gene are SGHVS and FQNEAQ. V was pared by 5 bases and J by 4 bases, with 11 bases of the junction left unmatched. CDR3 DNA: TGTGCCAGCAGCACGACCTCCGGGACTAGCGAATACGAGCAGTACTTC. This codes for CASSTTSGTSEYEQYF.

This clonotype was counted a few times. The CDR3 is CASRARRLASGSQETQYF. CDR3 nucleotides: TGTGCCAGCAGAGCCCGGCGCTTAGCGTCCGGGAGCCAAGAGACCCAGTACTTC. This chain uses TRBV6-2 or TRBV6-3 with TRBJ2-5; the D gene is possibly TRBD2 (6 bases). Germline lookup yields CDR1 MNHEY and CDR2 SVGEGT. The V gene lost 6 bases and the J gene lost 1 base, with 24 bases spanning the gap. The CDR3 totals 18 residues.

This sequence joins TRBV5-1 and TRBJ2-5; a possible D gene is TRBD1 (5 bases). CDR1 is SGHRS, CDR2 YFSETQ, per germline. With 2 bases removed from V and 5 bases from J, the gap between germline ends came to 19 bases. The CDR3 sequence is 16 residues long. The CDR3 DNA is TGCGCCAGCAGCTTTTGGGTTGACAGCCCGGAGGAGACCCAGTACTTC. This codes for CASSFWVDSPEETQYF.

The CDR3 loop is CASTFDPRGAPSTDTQYF. Here the CDR3 DNA reads TGTGCCAGCACCTTCGACCCGAGGGGGGCGCCTAGCACAGATACGCAGTATTTT. The V and J genes are TRBV5-4 and TRBJ2-3; TRBD1 or TRBD2 may be the D gene (6 bases each). Per germline, CDR1 SGHNT and CDR2 YYREEE (reference sequence). The CDR3 loop spans 18 amino acids. V was cut by 6 bases and J by 0 bases, with 23 bases left in between.

In its sample, this clonotype was seen a few times. The rearrangement joins TRBV28 to TRBJ1-2; the D gene is possibly TRBD1 (5 bases). The germline V and J ends were trimmed by 8 bases and 8 bases, with 15 bases remaining between them. Germline loops: CDR1 MDHEN, CDR2 SYDVKM. The CDR3 length is 12 residues. The CDR3 sequence: CASHTGTPGYTF. For the CDR3, the DNA is TGTGCCAGCCACACTGGGACCCCAGGCTACACCTTC.

V is TRBV6-1 and J is TRBJ1-5; TRBD1 matches at 12 bases. The V gene end was trimmed by 2 bases and the J gene end by 0 bases; junction bases not matched to a gene: 5. Germline V gene data show CDR1 as MNHNS and CDR2 as SASEGT. The CDR3 is 18 residues long. The CDR3 region has the DNA TGTGCCAGCAGTGAATGGGACAGGGGGCCTTATAGCAATCAGCCCCAGCATTTT. It codes for CASSEWDRGPYSNQPQHF.

Only a few counts were recorded for this clonotype. This sequence joins TRBV12-3 or TRBV12-4 and TRBJ1-1; D ambiguous. The length of the CDR3 is 12 residues. Trimming cost V 6 bases and J 11 bases, with 16 bases left between them. The CDR3 spells CASSLVVGGAFF. The CDR3 DNA sequence: TGTGCCAGCAGCCTAGTTGTCGGAGGGGCTTTCTTT.

The chain links TRBV6-1 to TRBJ2-5; TRBD2 aligns across 12 bases. The CDR3 has 17 residues. Germline CDR1 is MNHNS and CDR2 is SASEGT. V trimming: 4 bases; J trimming: 5 bases; junction bases outside the gene matches: 11. The CDR3: CASSVASGRALEETQYF. For the CDR3, the DNA is TGTGCCAGCAGTGTAGCTAGCGGGAGGGCCCTCGAGGAGACCCAGTACTTC.

The genes are TRBV5-6 and TRBJ2-1, with D possibly being TRBD1 (6 bases). CDR1 and CDR2 from the germline V gene are SGHDT and YYEEEE. CDR3 size: 15 residues. Trimming took off 0 bases at V and 5 bases at J, with 12 bases between the two ends. As DNA, the CDR3 is TGTGCCAGCAGCTTGGTAAACAGGGATGACAATGAGCAGTTCTTC. It encodes CASSLVNRDDNEQFF.

The chain carries TRBV7-6 and TRBJ1-3; no definite D call. Between the trimmed V and J ends, which lost 3 bases and 9 bases, there was a span of 6 bases. From germline, CDR1 is SGHVS and CDR2 FNYEAQ. The CDR3 has 11 residues. CDR3 sequence reads: CASSLEVTIYF. The DNA of the CDR3 is TGTGCCAGCAGCTTGGAGGTCACCATATATTTT. The complete variable domain, with remaining parts taken from reference TRBV7-6 and TRBJ1-3, reads GAGVSQSPRYKVTKRGQDVALRCDPISGHVSLYWYRQALGQGPEFLTYFNYEAQQDKSGLPNDRFSAERPEGSISTLTIQRTEQRDSAMYRCASSLEVTIYFGEGSWLTVV.

This clonotype was detected a few times. V gene TRBV6-6 combines with J gene TRBJ2-2; 8 bases align to TRBD1. This CDR3 contains 15 residues. The germline V gene encodes CDR1 MNHNY and CDR2 SVGAGI (reference sequence). Trimming took 6 bases from V and 5 from J; bases not matched to a gene: 8. The CDR3 sequence: CASRRQGRETGELFF. Written as DNA, the CDR3 is TGTGCCAGCAGGAGACAGGGGCGGGAAACCGGGGAGCTGTTTTTT.

J is TRBJ2-1 and V is TRBV20-1, with D perhaps matching TRBD2 (5 bases). Germline CDR1 and CDR2: DFQATT and SNEGSKA (reference sequence). CDR3 length: 14 residues. V dropped 3 bases and J dropped 0 bases, with 9 bases sitting between them. In DNA form, the CDR3 reads TGCAGTGCTAGGAGAGGGTCCTCCTACAATGAGCAGTTCTTC. Translation: CSARRGSSYNEQFF.

The rearrangement joins TRBV12-3 or TRBV12-4 to TRBJ1-1; D uncertain. Trimming took 5 bases from V and 14 from J, leaving 12 bases between them. The CDR3 runs 10 residues. This CDR3 is CASSPRPSFF. DNA of the CDR3: TGTGCCAGCAGTCCCCGACCGTCATTCTTT.

The V and J genes are TRBV7-6 and TRBJ2-5; D is possibly TRBD1 or TRBD2 (5 bases each). This CDR3 contains 13 residues. V lost 7 bases to trimming and J lost 2 bases, with 11 bases between them. Germline V gene lookup returns CDR1 SGHVS and CDR2 FNYEAQ. CDR3 nucleotides: TGTGCCAGCACCAACGGGGCGCAAGAGACCCAGTACTTC. Residues: CASTNGAQETQYF. The full variable domain, completed using reference TRBV7-6 and TRBJ2-5, is GAGVSQSPRYKVTKRGQDVALRCDPISGHVSLYWYRQALGQGPEFLTYFNYEAQQDKSGLPNDRFSAERPEGSISTLTIQRTEQRDSAMYRCASTNGAQETQYFGPGTRLLVL.

This sequence joins TRBV5-6 and TRBJ1-1, with a weak D call TRBD1 (6 bases). Trimming took 4 bases from V and 1 from J, leaving 17 bases between them. Germline values: CDR1 SGHDT, CDR2 YYEEEE. The CDR3 is 16 residues long. The CDR3 nucleotides are TGTGCCAGCAGCACCACCCCCGGGGGCAGGAACACTGAAGCTTTCTTT. Translation: CASSTTPGGRNTEAFF. The full variable domain, in which reference TRBV5-6 and TRBJ1-1 provide the parts outside the CDR3, is DAGVTQSPTHLIKTRGQQVTLRCSPKSGHDTVSWYQQALGQGPQFIFQYYEEEERQRGNFPDRFSGHQFPNYSSELNVNALLLGDSALYLCASSTTPGGRNTEAFFGQGTRLTVV.

V gene TRBV12-3 or TRBV12-4 combines with J gene TRBJ1-2, with D perhaps TRBD1 (5 bases). The CDR3 is 13 residues long. V was cut by 5 bases and J by 5 bases, with 12 bases left in between. The CDR3 coding sequence is TGTGCCAGCAGTATAACAGGAGTGTATGGCTACACCTTC. This sequence encodes CASSITGVYGYTF.

This clonotype showed up just a few times. V usage is TRBV5-6 and J usage is TRBJ1-5; the D gene is possibly TRBD1 (6 bases). V was clipped by 4 bases and J by 7 bases, with 12 bases between them. Germline CDR1 reads SGHDT; CDR2 reads YYEEEE. The CDR3 has 13 residues. The CDR3 DNA follows: TGTGCCAGCAGCGGGGGGCTTCGCCAGCCCCAGCATTTT. This sequence encodes CASSGGLRQPQHF.

This clonotype was recorded at least ten times. V is TRBV7-2 and J is TRBJ2-1; 8 nucleotides line up with TRBD1. Germline V gives CDR1 SGHTA, CDR2 FQGNSA. Trimming cost V 4 bases and J 3 bases; bases outside gene matches: 5. CDR3 length equals 15 residues. The DNA for the CDR3 is TGTGCCAGCAGCTCACAGGGGGTAGACTACAATGAGCAGTTCTTC. This encodes CASSSQGVDYNEQFF.

The table lists this clonotype with many counts. This rearrangement joins TRBV7-2 to TRBJ1-2; the D gene is possibly TRBD1 (6 bases). V lost 5 bases, J lost 2 bases, and 12 bases lay in between. This CDR3 contains 14 residues. Germline-derived CDR1 and CDR2 are SGHTA and FQGNSA. CDR3 in DNA: TGTGCCAGCAGCACCCGGACAGCGAACTATGGCTACACCTTC. It yields the protein CASSTRTANYGYTF.